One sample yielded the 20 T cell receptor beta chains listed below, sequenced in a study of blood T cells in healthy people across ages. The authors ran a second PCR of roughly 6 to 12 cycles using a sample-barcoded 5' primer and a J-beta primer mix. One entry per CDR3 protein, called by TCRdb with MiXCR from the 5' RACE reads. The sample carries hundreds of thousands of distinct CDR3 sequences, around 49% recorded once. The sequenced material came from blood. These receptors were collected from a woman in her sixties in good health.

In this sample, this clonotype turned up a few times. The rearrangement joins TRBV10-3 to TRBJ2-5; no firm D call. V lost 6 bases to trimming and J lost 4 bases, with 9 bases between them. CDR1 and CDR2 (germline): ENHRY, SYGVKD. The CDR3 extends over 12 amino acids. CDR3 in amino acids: CAIRDDGETQYF. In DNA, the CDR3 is TGTGCCATCAGGGACGACGGAGAGACCCAGTACTTC.

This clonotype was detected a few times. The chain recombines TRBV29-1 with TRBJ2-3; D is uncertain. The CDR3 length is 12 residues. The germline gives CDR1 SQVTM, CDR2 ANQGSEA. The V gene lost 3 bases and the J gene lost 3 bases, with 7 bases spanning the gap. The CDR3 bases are TGCAGCGTTGATACAAAGACAGATACGCAGTATTTT. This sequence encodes CSVDTKTDTQYF.

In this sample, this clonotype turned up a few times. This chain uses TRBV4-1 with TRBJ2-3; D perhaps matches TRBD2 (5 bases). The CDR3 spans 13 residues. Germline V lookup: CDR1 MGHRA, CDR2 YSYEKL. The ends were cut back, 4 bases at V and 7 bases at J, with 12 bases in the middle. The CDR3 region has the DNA TGCGCCAGCAGCCCCCCTCCGGGGAATACGCAGTATTTT. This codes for CASSPPPGNTQYF.

This CDR3 reads CASSVVPGMAETQYF. CDR3 coding DNA: TGTGCCAGCAGCGTAGTTCCAGGGATGGCGGAGACCCAGTACTTC. The chain is built from TRBV9 and TRBJ2-5; TRBD1 might be the D (5 bases). CDR1 and CDR2 (germline): SGDLS, YYNGEE. V shed 0 bases and J shed 5 bases, with 14 bases lying between them. CDR3 length: 15 amino acids.

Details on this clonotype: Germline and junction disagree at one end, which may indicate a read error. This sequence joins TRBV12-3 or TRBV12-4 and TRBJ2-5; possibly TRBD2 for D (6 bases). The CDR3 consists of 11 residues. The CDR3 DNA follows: TGTGCCAGCAGTTTTTTCCGGGAGCAGTCCTTC. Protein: CASSFFREQSF.

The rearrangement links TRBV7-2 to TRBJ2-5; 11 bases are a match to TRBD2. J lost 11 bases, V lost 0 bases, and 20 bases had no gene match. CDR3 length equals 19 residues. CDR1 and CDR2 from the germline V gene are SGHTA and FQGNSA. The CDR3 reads CASSLAGTSGSEWKREQYF. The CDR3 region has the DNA TGTGCCAGCAGCTTAGCGGGGACTAGCGGATCAGAATGGAAACGTGAGCAGTACTTC.

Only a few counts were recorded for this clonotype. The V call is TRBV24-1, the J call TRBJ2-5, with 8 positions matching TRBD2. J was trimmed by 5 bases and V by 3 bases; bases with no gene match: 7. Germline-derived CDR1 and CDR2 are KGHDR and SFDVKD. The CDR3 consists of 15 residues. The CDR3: CATSDPSGSYETQYF. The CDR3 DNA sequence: TGTGCCACCAGTGATCCGAGCGGGAGTTACGAGACCCAGTACTTC.

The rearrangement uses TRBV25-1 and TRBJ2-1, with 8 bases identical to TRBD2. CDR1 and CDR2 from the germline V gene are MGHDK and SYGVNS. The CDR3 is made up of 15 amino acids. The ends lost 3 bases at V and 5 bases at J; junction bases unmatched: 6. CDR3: CASSDPTSGDNEQFF. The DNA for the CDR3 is TGTGCCAGCAGTGATCCTACTAGCGGCGACAATGAGCAGTTCTTC.

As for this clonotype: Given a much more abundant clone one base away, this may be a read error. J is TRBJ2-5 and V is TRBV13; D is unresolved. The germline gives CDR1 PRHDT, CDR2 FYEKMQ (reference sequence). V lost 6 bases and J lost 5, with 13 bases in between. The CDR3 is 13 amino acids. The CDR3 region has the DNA TGTGCCAGCAGTCGATCACCCAAGGAGACCCAGTACTTC. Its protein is CASSRSPKETQYF.

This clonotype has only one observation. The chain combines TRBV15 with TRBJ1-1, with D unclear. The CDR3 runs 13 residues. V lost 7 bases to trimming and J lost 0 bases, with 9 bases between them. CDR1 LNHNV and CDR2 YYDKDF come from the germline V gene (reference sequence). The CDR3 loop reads CATKRLMNTEAFF. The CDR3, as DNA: TGTGCCACCAAGCGGCTCATGAACACTGAAGCTTTCTTT.

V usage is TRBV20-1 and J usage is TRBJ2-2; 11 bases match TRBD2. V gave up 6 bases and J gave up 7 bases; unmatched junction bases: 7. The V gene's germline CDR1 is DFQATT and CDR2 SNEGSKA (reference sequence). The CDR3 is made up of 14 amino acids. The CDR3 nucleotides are TGCAGTGCCGATCGACTAGCGGGAAACGGGGAGCTGTTTTTT. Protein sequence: CSADRLAGNGELFF.

The CDR3 is CASGLRSFQETQYF. CDR3 in DNA: TGTGCCAGCGGCCTGAGGTCGTTTCAAGAGACCCAGTACTTC. The chain is built from TRBV3-1 and TRBJ2-5; D call uncertain. V gave up 8 bases and J gave up 2 bases, with 15 bases separating them. Germline V gene lookup returns CDR1 LGHDT and CDR2 YNNKEL (reference sequence). The CDR3 sequence is 14 residues long.

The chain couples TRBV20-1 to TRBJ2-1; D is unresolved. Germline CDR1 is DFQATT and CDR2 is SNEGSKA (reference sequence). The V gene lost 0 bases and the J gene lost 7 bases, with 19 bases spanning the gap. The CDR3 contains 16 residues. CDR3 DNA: TGCAGTGCTAGAGATCTGGAGCCTAAAACCTCTAATGAGCAGTTCTTC. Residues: CSARDLEPKTSNEQFF.

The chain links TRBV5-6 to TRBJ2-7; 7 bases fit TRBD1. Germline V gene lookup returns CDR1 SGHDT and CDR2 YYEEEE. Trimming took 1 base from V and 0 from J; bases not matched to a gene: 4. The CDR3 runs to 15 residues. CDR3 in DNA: TGTGCCAGCAGCTTGACAGGGGCTTTCTCCTACGAGCAGTACTTC. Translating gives CASSLTGAFSYEQYF.

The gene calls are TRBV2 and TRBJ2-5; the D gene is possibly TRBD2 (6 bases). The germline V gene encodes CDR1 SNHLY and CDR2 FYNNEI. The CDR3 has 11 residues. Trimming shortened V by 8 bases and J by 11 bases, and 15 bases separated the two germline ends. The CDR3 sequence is CASRDSGRQYF. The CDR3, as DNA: TGTGCCAGCCGGGACTCCGGGCGGCAGTACTTC.

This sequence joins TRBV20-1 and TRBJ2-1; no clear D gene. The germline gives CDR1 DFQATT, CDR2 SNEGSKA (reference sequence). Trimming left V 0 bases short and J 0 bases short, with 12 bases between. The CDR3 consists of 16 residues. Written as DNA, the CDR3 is TGCAGTGCTAGAGACGCGCGGAAGAGCTCCTACAATGAGCAGTTCTTC. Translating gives CSARDARKSSYNEQFF.

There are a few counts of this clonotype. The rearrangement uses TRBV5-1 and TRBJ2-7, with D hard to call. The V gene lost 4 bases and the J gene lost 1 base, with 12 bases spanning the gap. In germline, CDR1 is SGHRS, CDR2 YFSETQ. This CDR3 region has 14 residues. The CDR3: CASSPQALSYEQYF. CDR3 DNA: TGCGCCAGCAGCCCCCAGGCCCTATCCTACGAGCAGTACTTC.

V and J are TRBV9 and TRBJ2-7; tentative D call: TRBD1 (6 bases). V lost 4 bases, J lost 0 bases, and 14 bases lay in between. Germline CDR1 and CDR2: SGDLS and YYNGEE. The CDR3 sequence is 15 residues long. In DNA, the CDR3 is TGTGCCAGCAGCCCGATAGACAGGAGCTCCTACGAGCAGTACTTC. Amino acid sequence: CASSPIDRSSYEQYF. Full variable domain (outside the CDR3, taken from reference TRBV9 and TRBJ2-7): DSGVTQTPKHLITATGQRVTLRCSPRSGDLSVYWYQQSLDQGLQFLIQYYNGEERAKGNILERFSAQQFPDLHSELNLSSLELGDSALYFCASSPIDRSSYEQYFGPGTRLTVT.

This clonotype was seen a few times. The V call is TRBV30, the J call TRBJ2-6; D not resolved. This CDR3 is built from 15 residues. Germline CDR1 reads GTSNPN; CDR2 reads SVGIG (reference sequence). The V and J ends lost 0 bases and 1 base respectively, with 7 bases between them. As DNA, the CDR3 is TGTGCCTGGAGTGTTAAGGGATCTGGGGCCAACGTCCTGACTTTC. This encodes CAWSVKGSGANVLTF.

The CDR3 nucleotides are TGTGCCAGCAGCCTCCGACTAGCACCAAGCACAGATACGCAGTATTTT. It translates to CASSLRLAPSTDTQYF. This chain joins TRBV7-2 and TRBJ2-3, with 7 bases lining up with TRBD2. The CDR3 has 16 residues. Trimming cost V 5 bases and J 0 bases; bases outside gene matches: 8. Germline V gives CDR1 SGHTA, CDR2 FQGNSA.